The 19 T cell receptor beta chains given below trace back to one sample, sequenced in a study of OX40 agonist ivuxolimab in advanced cancers. Preparation of the library involved the immunoSEQ multiplex PCR assay. The source is immuneACCESS, and TCRdb retained only in-frame sequences with V and J called. Part of the clones is not carried over; for the studies checked, unresolved V genes explain less than half of this, and the remainder is unexplained. This sample has some 96,000 clones in its table, and roughly 90% of those were observed once. The ten biggest clones cover 0.15% to 0.2% of the sample. The input for sequencing was CD4+ or CD8+ T cells sorted from blood, taken in a trial of the OX40 agonist ivuxolimab. These receptors were taken from an adult with an advanced solid tumor such as melanoma, head and neck, liver or kidney cancer.

This chain uses TRBV7-6 with TRBJ2-5; 11 bases are a match to TRBD1. The CDR3 contains 15 residues. Trimming removed 2 bases from V and 5 bases from J; junction bases left unmatched: 4. Germline V gene lookup returns CDR1 SGHVS and CDR2 FNYEAQ. As DNA, the CDR3 is TGTGCCAGCAGCTTAACGGACAGGGGGCTGGAGACCCAGTACTTC. Its translation is CASSLTDRGLETQYF.

This chain joins TRBV21-1 and TRBJ1-1. TRBV21-1 represents a pseudogene. This CDR3 contains 17 residues. CDR3 sequence (DNA): TGTGCCAGCAGCAATCAACGACAAGGGATATCGGGGACTGAAGCTTTCTTT. Translating it yields CASSNQRQGISGTEAFF.

The chain couples TRBV5-4 to TRBJ1-1; D may be TRBD1 (5 bases). The germline CDR1 and CDR2 sequences are SGHNT and YYREEE (reference sequence). This CDR3 has 15 residues. V lost 4 bases, J lost 4 bases, and 17 bases lay in between. CDR3 sequence (DNA): TGTGCCAGCAGCAACCCGGGGCGTGTGGGCACTGAAGCTTTCTTT. This encodes CASSNPGRVGTEAFF.

This sequence joins TRBV19 and TRBJ1-1; TRBD1 aligns across 8 bases. The CDR3 contains 16 residues. V was clipped by 3 bases and J by 1 base; unmatched bases: 7. The germline gives CDR1 LNHDA, CDR2 SQIVND (reference sequence). The CDR3 loop is CASSIWTGLGNTEAFF. CDR3 bases: TGTGCCAGTAGTATCTGGACAGGGTTGGGGAACACTGAAGCTTTCTTT.

The V gene is TRBV19, the J gene TRBJ1-2, with D possibly being TRBD1 (6 bases). Germline-derived CDR1 and CDR2 are LNHDA and SQIVND (reference sequence). The CDR3 loop spans 17 amino acids. Trimming left V 5 bases short and J 5 bases short, with 24 bases between. The CDR3 DNA follows: TGTGCCAGTAGTCCTGGTAGGACAGCTTTTGTGATGTATGGCTACACCTTC. Translated, it gives CASSPGRTAFVMYGYTF.

The V and J genes are TRBV29-1 and TRBJ2-1, with TRBD2 identical over 7 bases. The CDR3 runs 16 residues. After removal of 1 base from V and 0 bases from J, the junction contained 6 bases not matched to a gene. From germline, CDR1 is SQVTM and CDR2 ANQGSEA. CDR3 sequence: CSVEVHGGYSYNEQFF. CDR3 DNA: TGCAGCGTTGAAGTCCACGGGGGGTACTCCTACAATGAGCAGTTCTTC.

The genes are TRBV2 and TRBJ2-1; 8 bases match TRBD1. Germline trimming cut 10 bases from V and 9 bases from J; bases unmatched to any gene: 5. The CDR3 is made up of 11 amino acids. Per the germline V gene, CDR1 is SNHLY and CDR2 is FYNNEI. The CDR3 bases are TGTGCCACCCGCGACAGGGGTGAGCAGTTCTTC. Encoded protein: CATRDRGEQFF.

The chain recombines TRBV30 with TRBJ1-4; 7 nucleotides match TRBD1. Germline loops: CDR1 GTSNPN, CDR2 SVGIG (reference sequence). The CDR3 is made up of 16 amino acids. With 2 bases clipped from V and 4 bases from J, the junction kept 10 bases outside the gene matches. As DNA, the CDR3 is TGTGCCTGGAGTACCCAAACGACAGGGAATAATGAAAAACTGTTTTTT. Translated: CAWSTQTTGNNEKLFF.

Comments on this clone: Its ends do not fully match the called genes, so a read error is possible. The genes are TRBV5-1 and TRBJ2-1, with a tentative D call TRBD1 (6 bases). The CDR3 covers 15 residues. Germline loops: CDR1 SGHRS, CDR2 YFSETQ. CDR3 nucleotides: TGCGCCAGCAGCCCCAACAAAGGGGGTGGCAATGAGCGGTTCTTC. It codes for CASSPNKGGGNERFF.

The CDR3 nucleotides are TGTGCCGGGCGAGGTAGGGATGAAAAACTGTTTTTT. Translating it yields CAGRGRDEKLFF. The chain combines TRBV30 with TRBJ1-4; D remains ambiguous. V was clipped by 8 bases and J by 6 bases, with 13 bases between them. CDR3 size: 12 residues. Germline V gives CDR1 GTSNPN, CDR2 SVGIG (reference sequence).

The gene calls are TRBV10-3 and TRBJ2-2, with D unresolved. Germline-derived CDR1 and CDR2 are ENHRY and SYGVKD. V lost 4 bases to trimming and J lost 4 bases, with 10 bases between them. The CDR3 extends over 14 amino acids. The CDR3 reads CAISGDWGTGELFF. CDR3 nucleotides: TGTGCCATCAGTGGAGATTGGGGCACCGGGGAGCTGTTTTTT.

V and J are TRBV6-6 and TRBJ1-3; D may be TRBD1 (6 bases). Germline V gene data show CDR1 as MNHNY and CDR2 as SVGAGI (reference sequence). The length of the CDR3 is 15 residues. The V end was cut by 2 bases, the J end by 6 bases, with 14 bases between. The CDR3 region has the DNA TGTGCCAGCAGTTACCCCACAGGGTTGGAAAACACCATATATTTT. Translated: CASSYPTGLENTIYF.

The chain has TRBV30 and TRBJ1-1; tentative D call: TRBD1 (5 bases). This CDR3 contains 15 residues. Trimming removed 3 bases at V and 1 base at J, with 15 bases between. CDR1 is GTSNPN and CDR2 is SVGIG in the germline V gene (reference sequence). The CDR3 loop is CAWRNPGTGNTEAFF. The CDR3 DNA follows: TGTGCCTGGAGGAACCCCGGGACCGGGAACACTGAAGCTTTCTTT.

This clone has only one observation. This sequence joins TRBV7-9 and TRBJ1-4; D might be TRBD1 (5 bases). The CDR3 has 14 amino acids. Germline CDR1 SEHNR, CDR2 FQNEAQ (reference sequence). The V end lost 2 bases, the J end lost 8 bases, and 12 bases lay between the germline ends. CDR3 protein: CASSLSGAGEKLFF. The CDR3, as DNA: TGTGCCAGCAGCTTAAGCGGGGCGGGGGAAAAACTGTTTTTT.

V is TRBV20-1 and J is TRBJ2-7; unclear D gene. The CDR3 loop spans 11 amino acids. Trimming pared 0 bases from V and 6 bases from J, leaving 6 bases between. CDR1 is DFQATT and CDR2 is SNEGSKA in the germline V gene (reference sequence). CDR3 nucleotides: TGCAGTGCTAGAGATCGACTCGAGCAGTACTTC. Protein: CSARDRLEQYF.

This sequence joins TRBV7-9 and TRBJ1-1; TRBD1 is a possible D gene (5 bases). CDR3 size: 13 residues. The V gene lost 3 bases and the J gene lost 4 bases, with 9 bases spanning the gap. The germline CDR1 and CDR2 sequences are SEHNR and FQNEAQ (reference sequence). CDR3 loop: CASSFGGTTEAFF. CDR3 DNA sequence: TGTGCCAGCAGCTTCGGGGGGACCACTGAAGCTTTCTTT.

Remarks on this clone: The sample has other DNA sequences that encode this CDR3 too. The J gene is TRBJ1-1, the V gene TRBV9; weak D call: TRBD1 (5 bases). The germline V and J ends were trimmed by 0 bases and 7 bases, with 10 bases remaining between them. The germline gives CDR1 SGDLS, CDR2 YYNGEE. The CDR3 runs 13 residues. The CDR3 DNA is TGTGCCAGCAGCGTAGGGGGCTGGGGTGAAGCTTTCTTT. This encodes CASSVGGWGEAFF.

The rearrangement uses TRBV5-1 and TRBJ1-2, with D maybe TRBD1 (5 bases). Germline V CDR1 and CDR2: SGHRS, YFSETQ. The CDR3 is made up of 15 amino acids. The V end was cut by 4 bases, the J end by 0 bases, with 13 bases between. The CDR3 sequence is CASSSPGRPNYGYTF. CDR3 nucleotide sequence: TGCGCCAGCAGCAGCCCGGGACGGCCTAACTATGGCTACACCTTC.

V usage is TRBV30 and J usage is TRBJ2-7, with a tentative D call TRBD2 (5 bases). From germline, CDR1 is GTSNPN and CDR2 SVGIG (reference sequence). V lost 6 bases and J 3 bases, leaving 12 bases between the germline ends. This CDR3 has 12 residues. CDR3 DNA sequence: TGTGCCTGTACTGAGGGAAACTACGAGCAGTACTTC. Encoded protein: CACTEGNYEQYF.